These 16 T cell receptor beta chains came from one sample sequenced in a study of regulatory T cells in long-lasting Graves disease. This sample's time point: newly diagnosed GD, antithyroid drugs for less than 3 months. Extracted RNA from PBMCs served as the source of the TCR library. The authors built TCR beta libraries using iRepertoire HTBI primers and Arm-PCR of CDR3 regions. One entry per CDR3 protein, called by TCRdb with MiXCR from the multiplex PCR reads. The data contain roughly 420,000 distinct CDR3 sequences, around 15% of them seen just once; the ten biggest clones take up around a sixth. The sample was also reused in another study, on T cells in Graves' hyperthyroidism and ophthalmopathy.

The input for sequencing was peripheral blood mononuclear cells (PBMCs), taken at new diagnosis, from a patient treated with antithyroid drugs. These TCRs come from a woman between 45 and 65 years old with Graves disease.

Ten or more counts support this clonotype. In nucleotides, the CDR3 is TGTGCCAGCCTCCCGACAGGAACCTCCTACGAGCAGTACTTC. It is translated as CASLPTGTSYEQYF. This chain links TRBV2 with TRBJ2-7; D may be TRBD1 (6 bases). The CDR3 has 14 residues. Germline CDR1 reads SNHLY; CDR2 reads FYNNEI. V was clipped by 8 bases and J by 0 bases, with 14 bases between them.

At least ten counts were recorded for this clonotype. CDR3 coding DNA: TGTGCCAGCAGCTTGTGGGGAGTAGCCAAAAACATTCAGTACTTC. The encoded protein is CASSLWGVAKNIQYF. This chain links TRBV7-9 with TRBJ2-4, with D perhaps matching TRBD2 (5 bases). The CDR3 has 15 residues. Looked up from germline, CDR1 is SEHNR and CDR2 is FQNEAQ (reference sequence). Trimming removed 3 bases from V and 0 bases from J, with 9 bases in between.

A remark on this clonotype: A much more abundant neighbour one base away suggests this may be a read error. Likely a read error: the CDR3 ends without its conserved phenylalanine or tryptophan. The rearrangement joins TRBV11-2 to TRBJ2-7; D not resolved. V lost 0 bases and J lost 4, with 7 bases in between. The CDR3 covers 13 residues. The germline gives CDR1 SGHAT, CDR2 FQNNGV. CDR3 DNA: TGTGCCAGCAGCTTAGAAAGTCGGTACGAGCAGTACTAC. It codes for CASSLESRYEQYY.

Comments on this clonotype: A much larger clone lies one base from this, so it may be a read error. V is TRBV2 and J is TRBJ2-3; D is undetermined. Germline CDR1 reads SNHLY; CDR2 reads FYNNEI. Trimming left V 3 bases short and J 2 bases short, with 12 bases between. This CDR3 contains 15 residues. The CDR3 here is CASSDPQSYTDTQYF. CDR3 sequence (DNA): TGTGCCAGCAGTGATCCCCAATCTTACACAGATACGCAGTATTTT.

This clonotype appeared many times. The V gene is TRBV2, the J gene TRBJ1-4; weak D call: TRBD1 (6 bases). Deletions cut 2 bases from V and 5 bases from J, with 12 bases between. Germline V lookup: CDR1 SNHLY, CDR2 FYNNEI. This CDR3 is built from 15 residues. The CDR3: CASSETGGANEKLFF. The CDR3 DNA follows: TGTGCCAGCAGTGAAACGGGGGGCGCAAATGAAAAACTGTTTTTT.

The genes are TRBV18 and TRBJ2-1; either TRBD1 or TRBD2 may supply D (5 bases each). Matching the DNA end better, TRBJ2-5 makes the J call doubtful. CDR3 length: 16 residues. Germline V gene data show CDR1 as KGHSH and CDR2 as LQKENI. The CDR3: CASSQRTGAGLETQYF. The CDR3, as DNA: TGTGCCAGCTCACAACGGACCGGGGCAGGGTTAGAGACCCAGTACTTC.

V and J are TRBV20-1 and TRBJ2-3, with 9 bases matching TRBD1. There are 15 residues in the CDR3. Germline-derived CDR1 and CDR2 are DFQATT and SNEGSKA (reference sequence). V gave up 2 bases and J gave up 6 bases; unmatched junction bases: 9. Here the CDR3 reads CSARTDRGVLDTQYF. The DNA for the CDR3 is TGCAGTGCTAGAACCGACAGGGGGGTTCTGGATACGCAGTATTTT.

This clonotype was counted ten times or more. This chain uses TRBV19 with TRBJ2-5; D is ambiguous. The V and J ends lost 6 bases and 2 bases respectively, with 7 bases between them. Looked up from germline, CDR1 is LNHDA and CDR2 is SQIVND (reference sequence). This CDR3 is built from 12 residues. In nucleotides, the CDR3 is TGTGCCAGTAGCCAGTCTCAAGAGACCCAGTACTTC. Its protein is CASSQSQETQYF.

This clonotype was observed many times. This chain links TRBV7-9 with TRBJ2-1, with D tentatively TRBD2 (5 bases). Per the germline V gene, CDR1 is SEHNR and CDR2 is FQNEAQ (reference sequence). The CDR3 runs 15 residues. V lost 1 base to trimming and J lost 8 bases, with 15 bases between them. Here the CDR3 DNA reads TGTGCCAGCAGCTTAGGGGGAGTGTCGGTCGATGAGCAGTTCTTC. It specifies CASSLGGVSVDEQFF.

The V call is TRBV3-1, the J call TRBJ1-2; TRBD1 matches at 8 bases. This CDR3 region has 16 residues. Germline CDR1 and CDR2: LGHDT and YNNKEL (reference sequence). The V and J ends lost 0 bases and 12 bases, in that order; junction bases with no gene match: 15. CDR3 amino acids: CASSQEYRDRPTGHTF. The CDR3 DNA reads as TGTGCCAGCAGCCAAGAGTATCGGGACAGGCCGACCGGCCACACCTTC.

The V call is TRBV6-9, the J call TRBJ2-1, with 10 bases fitting TRBD2. The trim removed 3 bases at V and 8 bases at J, leaving 4 bases unmatched. The V gene's germline CDR1 is MNHGY and CDR2 SVAAGI. The CDR3 is 14 residues long. The CDR3 region is CASSYASGSYEQFF. The CDR3, as DNA: TGTGCCAGCAGTTACGCTAGCGGGAGCTATGAGCAGTTCTTC.

This clonotype has at least ten counts. The V and J genes are TRBV28 and TRBJ2-7, with D unclear. Per the germline V gene, CDR1 is MDHEN and CDR2 is SYDVKM. The CDR3 extends over 14 amino acids. Trimming cost V 3 bases and J 5 bases, with 14 bases left between them. CDR3: CASSFRLGSHEQYF. The CDR3 DNA reads as TGTGCCAGCAGTTTCCGGCTGGGTAGTCACGAGCAGTACTTC. The full variable domain, completed using reference TRBV28 and TRBJ2-7, is DVKVTQSSRYLVKRTGEKVFLECVQDMDHENMFWYRQDPGLGLRLIYFSYDVKMKEKGDIPEGYSVSREKKERFSLILESASTNQTSMYLCASSFRLGSHEQYFGPGTRLTVT.

A word on this clonotype: The germline gene is not matched at one end of the junction; a read error may be the cause. This sequence joins TRBV10-1 and TRBJ2-2, with D possibly TRBD2 on 6 matching bases. The CDR3 is 15 amino acids. The V gene's germline CDR1 is WNHNN and CDR2 SYGVQD (reference sequence). The chain's CDR3 is CASSPSELGPGGLFF. In DNA, the CDR3 is TGCGCCAGCAGCCCCTCAGAGCTAGGTCCCGGGGGGCTGTTTTTT.

The table lists this clonotype with many counts. The V and J genes are TRBV11-1 and TRBJ2-7, with 7 bases fitting TRBD2. With V trimmed by 4 bases and J by 6 bases, 0 bases remained unmatched. From germline, CDR1 is SGHAT and CDR2 FQDESV (reference sequence). The CDR3 has 11 amino acids. CDR3 coding DNA: TGTGCCAGCAGCTGGGAGGGCGAGCAGTACTTC. As protein: CASSWEGEQYF.

With regard to this clonotype: Sequence at one end of the junction differs from germline and may be a read error. The V call is TRBV5-1, the J call TRBJ2-7; D possibly corresponds to TRBD1 (6 bases). Germline lookup yields CDR1 SGHRS and CDR2 YFSETQ. The CDR3 contains 13 residues. CDR3 DNA: TGCGCCAGCAGCTTGGACAGGGTTGGTGAGCAGCACTTC. Residues: CASSLDRVGEQHF.

This clonotype came up many times. The genes are TRBV27 and TRBJ2-7; 7 bases map to TRBD1. CDR3 size: 18 residues. V lost 3 bases and J lost 0; bases outside the gene matches: 14. Germline CDR1 reads MNHEY; CDR2 reads SMNVEV (reference sequence). The CDR3: CASSFGAGGNPGSYEQYF. For the CDR3, the DNA is TGTGCCAGCAGTTTTGGGGCAGGGGGAAACCCCGGCTCCTACGAGCAGTACTTC.